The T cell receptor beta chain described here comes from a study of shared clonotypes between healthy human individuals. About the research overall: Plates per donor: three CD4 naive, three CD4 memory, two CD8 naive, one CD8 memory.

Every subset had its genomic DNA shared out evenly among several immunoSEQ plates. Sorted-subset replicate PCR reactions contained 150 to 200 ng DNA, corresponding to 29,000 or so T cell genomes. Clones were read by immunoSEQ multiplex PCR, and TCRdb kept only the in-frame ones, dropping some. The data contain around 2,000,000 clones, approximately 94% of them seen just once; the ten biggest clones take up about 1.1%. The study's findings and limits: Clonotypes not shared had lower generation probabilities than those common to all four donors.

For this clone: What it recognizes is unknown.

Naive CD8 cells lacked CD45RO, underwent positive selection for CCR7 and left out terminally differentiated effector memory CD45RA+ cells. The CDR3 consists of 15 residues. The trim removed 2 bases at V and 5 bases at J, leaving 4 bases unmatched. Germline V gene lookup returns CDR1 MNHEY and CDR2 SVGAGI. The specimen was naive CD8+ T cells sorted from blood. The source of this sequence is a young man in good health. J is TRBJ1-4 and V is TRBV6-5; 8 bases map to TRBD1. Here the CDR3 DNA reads TGTGCCAGCAGTTACGGGACAGGCCAAAATGAAAAACTGTTTTTT. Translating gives CASSYGTGQNEKLFF.